The clone carrying this T cell receptor (beta chain) was found once. The sample originates from a study of T cells after somatic rescue of genetic block. Clones were sequenced by immunoSEQ multiplex PCR, and TCRdb holds only the in-frame ones, with some missing. Counted here are about 67,000 clones, 90% to 95% occurring once; the ten biggest clones make up less than 3.5%. The CDR3 is made up of 15 amino acids. CDR1 is KGHSH and CDR2 is LQKENI in the germline V gene. Germline trimming cut 6 bases from V and 3 bases from J; bases unmatched to any gene: 8. What was sequenced was peripheral blood mononuclear cells (PBMCs). This sequence originates from a man aged 40-55 years. V gene TRBV18 combines with J gene TRBJ1-5, with 7 positions matching TRBD1. CDR3 loop: CASSNNRGDNQPQHF. The CDR3 bases are TGTGCCAGCTCCAATAACAGGGGCGACAATCAGCCCCAGCATTTT.